This T cell receptor beta chain was captured in a study of cytomegalovirus exposure and HLA in healthy donors. The overall study: Out of 150 million to 200 million T cells, an earlier analysis found fewer than 140 million unique TCR beta sequences in total.

In the case of this clone: Other DNA sequences in this sample translate to the same CDR3.

A multiplex PCR was run with 60 Vbeta primers and 13 Jbeta primers. Profiling relied on immunoSEQ multiplex PCR, and the TCRdb table lists in-frame clones only, not all of them. The sample includes over 150,000 clones, 70% to 80% of them seen just once. This CDR3 has 14 residues. V lost 4 bases to trimming and J lost 1 base, with 11 bases between them. CDR1 and CDR2 from the germline V gene are SGDLS and YYNGEE. This receptor was obtained from a man aged 60 to 75 in good health and CMV-seronegative. Sequenced sample: PBMCs. The chain employs TRBV9 and TRBJ1-1, with unresolved D. CDR3 loop: CASSPRQSNTEAFF. CDR3 in DNA: TGTGCCAGCAGCCCTCGCCAGTCGAACACTGAAGCTTTCTTT.